This T cell receptor beta chain stems from a study of shared clonotypes between healthy human individuals. Positively selected for CCR7, the CD45RO-negative cells used as naive CD8 cells excluded terminally differentiated effector memory CD45RA+ cells. This clone was found once. Using immunoSEQ multiplex PCR, the repertoire was profiled, and TCRdb retains in-frame clones only, with some absent. The table includes roughly 2,000,000 clones, 90% to 95% detected once. V gave up 8 bases and J gave up 2 bases; unmatched junction bases: 3. The germline V gene has CDR1 MNHNS and CDR2 SASEGT. The CDR3 covers 13 residues.

The V and J genes are TRBV6-1 and TRBJ2-1; TRBD1 agrees at 7 bases. The sequenced material came from naive CD8+ T cells from PBMCs. This clonotype was sampled from a man aged 18-30 years in good health. Some clones in this sample may be carry-over from other donors' samples. CDR3 sequence: CASWTGPYNEQFF. Here the CDR3 DNA reads TGTGCCAGCTGGACAGGTCCCTACAATGAGCAGTTCTTC.